Shown below are 20 T cell receptor beta chains from a single sample sequenced in a study of cytomegalovirus exposure and HLA in healthy donors. A multiplex PCR was run with 60 Vbeta primers and 13 Jbeta primers. TCRdb's table, derived via immunoSEQ multiplex PCR, lists solely in-frame clones and lacks some. The sample has about 98,000 clones, approximately 80% seen once. The sample taken for sequencing was PBMCs. The receptors originated from a man aged 55 to 70 in good health and CMV-seropositive.

The chain employs TRBV11-2 and TRBJ2-7, with D perhaps matching TRBD2 (6 bases). Germline loops: CDR1 SGHAT, CDR2 FQNNGV. V lost 1 base to trimming and J lost 5 bases, with 15 bases between them. The CDR3 is 15 amino acids. CDR3 residues: CASSLGTRDGNEQYF. The CDR3 DNA reads as TGTGCCAGCAGCTTAGGGACGCGGGACGGGAACGAGCAGTACTTC.

The CDR3 is CASSLGGSGQPQHF. In DNA, the CDR3 is TGCGCCAGCAGCTTAGGGGGTTCGGGACAGCCCCAGCATTTT. This chain connects TRBV5-1 to TRBJ1-5; D possibly corresponds to TRBD1 (6 bases). Trimming left V 2 bases short and J 7 bases short, with 13 bases between. This CDR3 comprises 14 residues. Per the germline V gene, CDR1 is SGHRS and CDR2 is YFSETQ.

The J gene is TRBJ2-3, the V gene TRBV7-3; the D is unclear. V lost 2 bases to trimming and J lost 2 bases, with 11 bases between them. CDR1 is SGHTA and CDR2 is FQGTGA in the germline V gene. CDR3 length equals 15 residues. CDR3 sequence (DNA): TGTGCCAGCAGCTTACGTATGGGCACCACAGATACGCAGTATTTT. Residues: CASSLRMGTTDTQYF. Looking up the rest from reference TRBV7-3 and TRBJ2-3 gives the full variable domain: GAGVSQTPSNKVTEKGKYVELRCDPISGHTALYWYRQSLGQGPEFLIYFQGTGAADDSGLPNDRFFAVRPEGSVSTLKIQRTERGDSAVYLCASSLRMGTTDTQYFGPGTRLTVL.

The gene calls are TRBV11-2 and TRBJ2-7; the D is unclear. Germline V lookup: CDR1 SGHAT, CDR2 FQNNGV. The CDR3 is 14 residues long. Between the trimmed V and J ends, which lost 0 bases and 6 bases, there was a span of 12 bases. CDR3 DNA: TGTGCCAGCAGCTTAGATCCAGCATGGGCCGAGCAGTACTTC. Translated, it gives CASSLDPAWAEQYF. Combining the CDR3 with reference TRBV11-2 and TRBJ2-7 gives the whole variable domain EAGVAQSPRYKIIEKRQSVAFWCNPISGHATLYWYQQILGQGPKLLIQFQNNGVVDDSQLPKDRFSAERLKGVDSTLKIQPAKLEDSAVYLCASSLDPAWAEQYFGPGTRLTVT.

The V and J genes are TRBV6-5 and TRBJ2-3; TRBD1 aligns across 7 bases. Germline lookup yields CDR1 MNHEY and CDR2 SVGAGI. V was clipped by 4 bases and J by 2 bases; unmatched bases: 9. The CDR3 spans 16 residues. The CDR3 nucleotides read TGTGCCAGCAGTTCGACAGGGCGCGGAATCACAGATACGCAGTATTTT. This codes for CASSSTGRGITDTQYF.

This clone has more than one count but fewer than ten. The V call is TRBV5-1, the J call TRBJ2-3; 8 bases line up with TRBD2. Looked up from germline, CDR1 is SGHRS and CDR2 is YFSETQ. V trimming: 3 bases; J trimming: 10 bases; junction bases outside the gene matches: 7. The CDR3 contains 13 residues. The CDR3 region has the DNA TGCGCCAGCAGCTACGGGGGGGAAACCTCGCAGTATTTT. Encoded protein: CASSYGGETSQYF.

The gene calls are TRBV10-2 and TRBJ1-2; 10 nucleotides agree with TRBD1. The CDR3 has 15 amino acids. Germline CDR1 WSHSY, CDR2 SAAADI. V was clipped by 1 base and J by 7 bases; unmatched bases: 6. CDR3 region: CASSEWDRGSFGYTF. CDR3 nucleotide sequence: TGCGCCAGCAGTGAGTGGGACAGGGGATCTTTTGGCTACACCTTC.

This clone was seen a few times. This sequence joins TRBV2 and TRBJ1-1; 9 positions agree with TRBD1. The CDR3 covers 14 residues. Germline CDR1 and CDR2: SNHLY and FYNNEI. V lost 6 bases, J lost 6 bases, and 8 bases stayed unmatched. CDR3 protein: CASRTGTGRSEAFF. The CDR3 nucleotides are TGTGCCAGCAGGACCGGGACAGGGAGGTCTGAAGCTTTCTTT.

Only one count was recorded for this clone. Other DNA sequences from this sample encode an identical CDR3 as well. V gene TRBV5-1 combines with J gene TRBJ2-2, with D perhaps matching TRBD2 (6 bases). CDR3 length: 15 residues. Trimming removed 4 bases at V and 6 bases at J, with 16 bases between. Germline V gene sequence: CDR1 SGHRS, CDR2 YFSETQ. CDR3 loop: CASSPTRTTPGELFF. CDR3 bases: TGCGCCAGCAGCCCGACTAGGACGACTCCCGGGGAGCTGTTTTTT.

The chain recombines TRBV19 with TRBJ1-1; possible D gene TRBD1, 5 bases. This CDR3 is built from 15 residues. V was clipped by 1 base and J by 4 bases, with 13 bases between them. Per germline, CDR1 LNHDA and CDR2 SQIVND (reference sequence). The CDR3 protein is CASSIVGGSGTEAFF. The CDR3 DNA follows: TGTGCCAGTAGTATAGTTGGGGGGTCGGGCACTGAAGCTTTCTTT.

V is TRBV28 and J is TRBJ1-6; D remains unclear. Germline V gives CDR1 MDHEN, CDR2 SYDVKM. The CDR3 runs to 14 residues. V was shortened by 5 bases and J by 6 bases, with 11 bases between the two germline ends. Here the CDR3 reads CASSKLLINSPLHF. CDR3 DNA sequence: TGTGCCAGCAGTAAGCTGCTGATTAATTCACCCCTCCACTTT.

This clone was detected a few times. The chain employs TRBV6-6 and TRBJ2-1; perhaps TRBD2 as D (6 bases). Trimming cost V 4 bases and J 12 bases, with 13 bases left between them. Germline assignment: CDR1 MNHNY and CDR2 SVGAGI (reference sequence). The CDR3 sequence is 12 residues long. In nucleotides, the CDR3 is TGTGCCAGCAGTTTACTAGCCATGATGCAGTTCTTC. This sequence encodes CASSLLAMMQFF.

This chain links TRBV7-2 with TRBJ2-1; 7 bases line up with TRBD1. V lost 5 bases to trimming and J lost 1 base; unmatched junction nucleotides: 11. CDR1 and CDR2 (germline): SGHTA, FQGNSA. The CDR3 spans 17 residues. The CDR3 sequence: CASSPRQGIRSYNEQFF. The DNA for the CDR3 is TGTGCCAGCAGCCCCCGACAGGGAATACGGTCCTACAATGAGCAGTTCTTC.

V gene TRBV28 combines with J gene TRBJ2-4; D unresolved. Germline values: CDR1 MDHEN, CDR2 SYDVKM. Trimming took 8 bases from V and 5 from J, leaving 13 bases between them. The CDR3 consists of 13 residues. The CDR3 protein is CASRRVPENIQYF. The CDR3 nucleotides are TGTGCCAGCCGCCGGGTCCCTGAAAACATTCAGTACTTC.

The chain couples TRBV7-3 to TRBJ2-5; tentatively, D is TRBD1 (6 bases). Deletions cut 0 bases from V and 2 bases from J, with 10 bases between. Germline assignment: CDR1 SGHTA and CDR2 FQGTGA. This CDR3 is 15 amino acids long. The CDR3 is CASSLTRGGQETQYF. In DNA, the CDR3 is TGTGCCAGCAGCTTAACGCGAGGGGGACAAGAGACCCAGTACTTC.

The genes are TRBV7-9 and TRBJ1-2; D possibly corresponds to TRBD1 (6 bases). Germline V gene sequence: CDR1 SEHNR, CDR2 FQNEAQ (reference sequence). Deletions cut 5 bases from V and 8 bases from J, with 12 bases between. The CDR3 runs 12 residues. The CDR3: CASSPQGLGYTF. The CDR3 DNA reads TGTGCCAGCAGCCCTCAGGGGCTCGGCTACACCTTC.

This clone was detected a few times. The CDR3 reads CASNPGQGLSGANVLTF. The CDR3 DNA reads TGTGCCAGCAACCCGGGACAGGGCCTCTCTGGGGCCAACGTCCTGACTTTC. The chain recombines TRBV27 with TRBJ2-6; TRBD1 agrees at 9 bases. Germline trimming cut 7 bases from V and 0 bases from J; bases unmatched to any gene: 7. Germline CDR1 and CDR2: MNHEY and SMNVEV (reference sequence). The CDR3 length is 17 residues.

The chain combines TRBV5-6 with TRBJ2-7; D may be TRBD1 (5 bases). V shed 0 bases and J shed 6 bases, with 13 bases lying between them. The CDR3 has 14 residues. The germline V gene encodes CDR1 SGHDT and CDR2 YYEEEE. For the CDR3, the DNA is TGTGCCAGCAGCTTGGGAGTGGGGCAAGGCGAGCAGTACTTC. It codes for CASSLGVGQGEQYF.

This clone has a single count. The J gene is TRBJ1-1, the V gene TRBV28; 7 bases agree with TRBD1. The CDR3 spans 17 residues. J gave up 0 bases and V 3 bases, and 10 bases lay outside the gene matches. Germline CDR1 reads MDHEN; CDR2 reads SYDVKM. The CDR3 is CASSFVGRGVMNTEAFF. The CDR3 DNA is TGTGCCAGCAGTTTCGTGGGCAGGGGGGTGATGAACACTGAAGCTTTCTTT.

The gene calls are TRBV2 and TRBJ1-2, with D maybe TRBD1 (6 bases). CDR1 is SNHLY, CDR2 FYNNEI, per germline. V shed 8 bases and J shed 0 bases, with 10 bases lying between them. The CDR3 has 13 residues. In nucleotides, the CDR3 is TGTGCCAGCCGTACAGGGCCTAACTATGGCTACACCTTC. It encodes CASRTGPNYGYTF.